This TCR beta chain is from a study of blood T cell repertoires in COVID-19. The V and J ends lost 5 bases and 2 bases, in that order; junction bases with no gene match: 5. Germline lookup yields CDR1 MGHRA and CDR2 YSYEKL. The CDR3 has 15 amino acids. This table comes from immunoSEQ multiplex PCR, and its TCRdb copy is limited to in-frame clones, with some not included. The table includes under 75,000 clones, roughly 80% detected once. The receptor comes from a woman aged 45-65 years with active or convalescent COVID-19. Sequencing was carried out using peripheral blood. V and J are TRBV4-1 and TRBJ1-5; TRBD1 matches at 8 bases. This chain's CDR3 is CASSEDRDGNQPQHF. In nucleotides, the CDR3 is TGCGCCAGCAGCGAGGACAGGGATGGCAATCAGCCCCAGCATTTT.